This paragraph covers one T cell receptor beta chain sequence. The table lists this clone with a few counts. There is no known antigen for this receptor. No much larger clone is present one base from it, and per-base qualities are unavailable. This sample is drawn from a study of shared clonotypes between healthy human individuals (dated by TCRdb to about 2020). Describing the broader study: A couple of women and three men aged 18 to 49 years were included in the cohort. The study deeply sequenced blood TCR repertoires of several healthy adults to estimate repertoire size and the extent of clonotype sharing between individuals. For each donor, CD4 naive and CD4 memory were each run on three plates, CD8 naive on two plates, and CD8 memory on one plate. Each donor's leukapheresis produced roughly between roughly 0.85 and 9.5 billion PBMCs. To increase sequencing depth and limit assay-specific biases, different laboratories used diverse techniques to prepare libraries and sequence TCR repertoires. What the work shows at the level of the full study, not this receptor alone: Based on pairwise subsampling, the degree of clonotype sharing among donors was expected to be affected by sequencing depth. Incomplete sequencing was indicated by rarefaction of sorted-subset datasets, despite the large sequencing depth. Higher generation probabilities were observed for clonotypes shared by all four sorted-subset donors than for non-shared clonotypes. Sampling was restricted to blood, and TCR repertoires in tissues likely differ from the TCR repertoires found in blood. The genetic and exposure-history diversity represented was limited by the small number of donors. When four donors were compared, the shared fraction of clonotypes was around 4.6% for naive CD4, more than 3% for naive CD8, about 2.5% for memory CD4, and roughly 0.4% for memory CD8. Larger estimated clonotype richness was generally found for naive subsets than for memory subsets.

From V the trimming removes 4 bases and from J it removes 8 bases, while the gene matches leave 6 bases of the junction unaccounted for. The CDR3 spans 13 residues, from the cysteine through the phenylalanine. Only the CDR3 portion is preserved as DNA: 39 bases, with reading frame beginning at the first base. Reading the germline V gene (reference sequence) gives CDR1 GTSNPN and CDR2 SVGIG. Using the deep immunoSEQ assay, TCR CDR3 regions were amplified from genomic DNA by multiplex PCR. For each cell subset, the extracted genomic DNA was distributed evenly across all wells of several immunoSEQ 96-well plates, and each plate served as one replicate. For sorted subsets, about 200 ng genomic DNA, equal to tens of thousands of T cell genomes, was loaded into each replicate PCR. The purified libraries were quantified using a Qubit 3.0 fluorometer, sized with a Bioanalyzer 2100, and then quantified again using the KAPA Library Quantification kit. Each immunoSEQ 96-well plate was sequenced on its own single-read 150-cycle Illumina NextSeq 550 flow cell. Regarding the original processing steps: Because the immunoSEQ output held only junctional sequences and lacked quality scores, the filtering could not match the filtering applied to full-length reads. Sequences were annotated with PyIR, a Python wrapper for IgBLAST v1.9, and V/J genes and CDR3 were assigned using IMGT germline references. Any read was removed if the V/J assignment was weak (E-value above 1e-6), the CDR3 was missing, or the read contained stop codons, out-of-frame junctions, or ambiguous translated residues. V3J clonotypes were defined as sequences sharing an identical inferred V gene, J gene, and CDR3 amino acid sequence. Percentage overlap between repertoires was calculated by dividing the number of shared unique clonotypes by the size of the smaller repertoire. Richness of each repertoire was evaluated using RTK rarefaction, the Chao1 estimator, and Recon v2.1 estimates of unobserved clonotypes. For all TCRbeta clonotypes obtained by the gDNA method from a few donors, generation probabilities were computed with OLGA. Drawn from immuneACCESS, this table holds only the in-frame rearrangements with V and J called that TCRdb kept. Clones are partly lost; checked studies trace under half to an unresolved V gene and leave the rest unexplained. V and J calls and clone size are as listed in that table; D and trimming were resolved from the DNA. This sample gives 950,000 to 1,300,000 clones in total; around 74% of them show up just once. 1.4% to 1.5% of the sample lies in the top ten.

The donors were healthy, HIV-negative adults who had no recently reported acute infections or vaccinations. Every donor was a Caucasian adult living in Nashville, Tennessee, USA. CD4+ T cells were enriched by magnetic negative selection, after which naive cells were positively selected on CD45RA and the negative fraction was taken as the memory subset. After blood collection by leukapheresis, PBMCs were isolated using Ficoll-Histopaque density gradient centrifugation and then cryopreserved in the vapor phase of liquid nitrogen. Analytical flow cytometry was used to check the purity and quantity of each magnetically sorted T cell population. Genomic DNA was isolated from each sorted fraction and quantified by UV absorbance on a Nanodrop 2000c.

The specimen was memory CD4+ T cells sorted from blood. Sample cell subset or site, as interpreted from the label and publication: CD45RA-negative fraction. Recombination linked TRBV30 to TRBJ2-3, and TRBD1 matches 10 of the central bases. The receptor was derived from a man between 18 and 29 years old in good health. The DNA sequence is TGTGCCTGGACGGACAGGGGGAAGGGTACGCAGTATTTT. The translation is CAWTDRGKGTQYF.